This T cell receptor beta chain derives from a study of brain T cells in children with intractable seizures. Time point given: blood from clinic visit 5 months post-surgery; TSC patient then seizure free. Only cases whose brain tissue showed the highest T cell transcript signatures were sequenced. Pre-surgery treatment included at least one anti-epileptic drug. Study outcomes and limitations: Pre- and post-surgery blood differed in depth, so pre-surgery absences may be undersampling. Only CDR3 sequence similarity suggested viral specificity, without known HCMV serostatus.

The CDR3 runs 13 residues. Per the germline V gene, CDR1 is LNHNV and CDR2 is YYDKDF (reference sequence). The V and J ends lost 7 bases and 8 bases respectively, with 17 bases between them. About this clone: Antigen specificity is unknown.

Here immunoSEQ multiplex PCR was the method, and the copy in TCRdb shows in-frame clones only, minus some. The sample yields hundreds of thousands of clones, over 90% seen once. This sequence joins TRBV15 and TRBJ1-2; D is perhaps TRBD1 (6 bases). The material was peripheral blood, obtained more than 4 months after surgery. This clonotype was obtained from a boy under three years old with tuberous sclerosis and intractable seizures. The CDR3 region is CATTRGAGKGYTF. The CDR3 DNA follows: TGTGCCACCACGAGGGGGGCAGGGAAAGGCTACACCTTC.